These 12 T cell receptor beta chains share one sample of origin, sequenced in a study of T cell responses to AZD1222 COVID-19 vaccine. Sequenced by immunoSEQ multiplex PCR; TCRdb stores in-frame clones only, minus some. The sample lists about 89,000 clones; around nine tenths were seen once. The sequenced sample was peripheral blood, obtained 28 days after the second AZD1222 dose. The receptors derive from an adult who received the AZD1222 COVID-19 vaccine.

The genes are TRBV14 and TRBJ2-1; tentative D call: TRBD2 (5 bases). V dropped 3 bases and J dropped 0 bases, with 12 bases sitting between them. Germline V gives CDR1 SGHDN, CDR2 FVKESK. CDR3 size: 16 residues. CDR3 sequence: CASSQIARSSYNEQFF. CDR3 bases: TGTGCCAGCAGCCAGATAGCGCGGAGCTCCTACAATGAGCAGTTCTTC. Based on the CDR3 plus reference TRBV14 and TRBJ2-1, the full variable domain is EAGVTQFPSHSVIEKGQTVTLRCDPISGHDNLYWYRRVMGKEIKFLLHFVKESKQDESGMPNNRFLAERTGGTYSTLKVQPAELEDSGVYFCASSQIARSSYNEQFFGPGTRLTVL.

J is TRBJ1-1 and V is TRBV9; weak D call: TRBD1 (6 bases). The germline V gene has CDR1 SGDLS and CDR2 YYNGEE. Between the trimmed V and J ends, which lost 3 bases and 2 bases, there was a span of 20 bases. The CDR3 runs to 17 residues. The CDR3 protein is CASSAGGQLNFNTEAFF. Written as DNA, the CDR3 is TGTGCCAGCAGCGCGGGTGGACAGCTTAATTTCAACACTGAAGCTTTCTTT.

V gene TRBV14 combines with J gene TRBJ1-1; D call uncertain. Trimming took 0 bases from V and 7 from J, leaving 15 bases between them. CDR1 SGHDN and CDR2 FVKESK come from the germline V gene. The CDR3 spans 15 residues. For the CDR3, the DNA is TGTGCCAGCAGCCAAGAGGGAAGGAGACGGTTTGAAGCTTTCTTT. It codes for CASSQEGRRRFEAFF.

The chain carries TRBV29-1 and TRBJ2-5; 10 bases align to TRBD2. V lost 5 bases and J lost 1; bases outside the gene matches: 1. Germline V lookup: CDR1 SQVTM, CDR2 ANQGSEA. The CDR3 length is 13 residues. CDR3 nucleotides: TGCAGCGTTTTAGCGGGGGGCCAAGAGACCCAGTACTTC. Residues: CSVLAGGQETQYF.

This clone was counted a single time. The CDR3 is CASSEAPDSGNTIYF. The CDR3, as DNA: TGTGCCAGCAGTGAAGCGCCAGACTCTGGAAACACCATATATTTT. This chain uses TRBV6-1 with TRBJ1-3; no firm D call. The germline V gene has CDR1 MNHNS and CDR2 SASEGT. The CDR3 spans 15 residues. Deletions cut 0 bases from V and 0 bases from J, with 6 bases between.

The genes are TRBV9 and TRBJ2-3; TRBD2 matches 9 bases. CDR3 length: 13 amino acids. V was pared by 4 bases and J by 8 bases, with 5 bases of the junction left unmatched. CDR1 is SGDLS and CDR2 is YYNGEE in the germline V gene. CDR3 nucleotide sequence: TGTGCCAGCAGCTCTGAAGCGGGGGGTACGCAGTATTTT. Its translation: CASSSEAGGTQYF.

V is TRBV19 and J is TRBJ1-1, with a weak D call TRBD1 (6 bases). Germline-derived CDR1 and CDR2 are LNHDA and SQIVND (reference sequence). The CDR3 runs to 15 residues. The V gene lost 10 bases and the J gene lost 8 bases, with 26 bases spanning the gap. CDR3: CATRWGGTPGSEAFF. The CDR3 region has the DNA TGTGCCACCCGATGGGGGGGGACACCCGGCTCGGAAGCTTTCTTT.

The rearrangement joins TRBV18 to TRBJ2-6; D remains unclear. Germline assignment: CDR1 KGHSH and CDR2 LQKENI. Between the trimmed V and J ends, which lost 1 base and 0 bases, there was a span of 13 bases. There are 18 residues in the CDR3. In nucleotides, the CDR3 is TGTGCCAGCTCACCACTAGGAAGCCAAGGCTCTGGGGCCAACGTCCTGACTTTC. Amino acid sequence: CASSPLGSQGSGANVLTF.

V gene TRBV19 combines with J gene TRBJ1-6, with D maybe TRBD1 (6 bases). This CDR3 has 16 residues. Germline assignment: CDR1 LNHDA and CDR2 SQIVND (reference sequence). The ends were cut back, 3 bases at V and 5 bases at J, with 14 bases in the middle. The CDR3 DNA reads as TGTGCCAGTAGTATGGACAGAGGTATGGATAATTCACCCCTCCACTTT. It codes for CASSMDRGMDNSPLHF.

The chain links TRBV18 to TRBJ1-1; D unclear. Looked up from germline, CDR1 is KGHSH and CDR2 is LQKENI. The CDR3 runs 17 residues. The ends were cut back, 1 base at V and 4 bases at J, with 19 bases in the middle. The CDR3 spells CASSPRVVQTAGTEAFF. CDR3 nucleotide sequence: TGTGCCAGCTCACCACGCGTCGTGCAGACCGCAGGCACTGAAGCTTTCTTT. The full variable domain, rest sourced from reference TRBV18 and TRBJ1-1, is NAGVMQNPRHLVRRRGQEARLRCSPMKGHSHVYWYRQLPEEGLKFMVYLQKENIIDESGMPKERFSAEFPKEGPSILRIQQVVRGDSAAYFCASSPRVVQTAGTEAFFGQGTRLTVV.

The chain has TRBV7-2 and TRBJ1-2; possibly TRBD1 for D (6 bases). Germline V lookup: CDR1 SGHTA, CDR2 FQGNSA. Trimming cost V 5 bases and J 7 bases, with 23 bases left between them. The CDR3 is 16 residues long. This CDR3 is CASSTHQGRTAIGYTF. CDR3 bases: TGTGCCAGCAGCACACATCAGGGGAGGACCGCTATTGGCTACACCTTC.

The genes are TRBV18 and TRBJ1-2, with TRBD1 matching 9 bases. The CDR3 is made up of 15 amino acids. Looked up from germline, CDR1 is KGHSH and CDR2 is LQKENI. V lost 2 bases to trimming and J lost 2 bases; unmatched junction nucleotides: 3. CDR3 DNA sequence: TGTGCCAGCTCACCAAGACAGGGGGGGAACTATGGCTACACCTTC. Its translation is CASSPRQGGNYGYTF.